The 29 T cell receptor beta chains below were found in one sample sequenced in a study of cytomegalovirus exposure and HLA in healthy donors. This PCR relied on a set of 60 Vbeta primers and 13 Jbeta primers. Clones were read by immunoSEQ multiplex PCR, and TCRdb kept only the in-frame ones, dropping some. This table holds 100,000 to 150,000 clones, about 81% found once. Sequencing was performed on PBMCs. These receptors originate from a woman aged 30 to 39 in good health and CMV-seronegative.

This chain uses TRBV29-1 with TRBJ2-7; TRBD1 matches at 9 bases. The CDR3 totals 15 residues. Germline lookup yields CDR1 SQVTM and CDR2 ANQGSEA. The junction had 16 bases not matched to a gene; V was cut back by 6 bases and J by 7 bases. CDR3 sequence (DNA): TGCAGCGTGCTTCTCTACCCGGGACAGGGAATGGAGCAGTACTTC. This codes for CSVLLYPGQGMEQYF.

The chain combines TRBV7-2 with TRBJ1-2; TRBD1 aligns across 9 bases. Looked up from germline, CDR1 is SGHTA and CDR2 is FQGNSA. The CDR3 contains 14 residues. V lost 5 bases and J lost 4; bases outside the gene matches: 5. The CDR3 protein is CASSRDRASYGYTF. Here the CDR3 DNA reads TGTGCCAGCAGCCGGGACAGGGCCTCCTATGGCTACACCTTC.

The rearrangement links TRBV6-1 to TRBJ2-1; TRBD2 aligns across 8 bases. The germline gives CDR1 MNHNS, CDR2 SASEGT. Trimming cost V 5 bases and J 8 bases; bases outside gene matches: 11. The CDR3 covers 15 residues. As DNA, the CDR3 is TGTGCCAGCAGTATGCAGGGACTAGTCGAAGATGAGCAGTTCTTC. It specifies CASSMQGLVEDEQFF.

The V call is TRBV5-6, the J call TRBJ2-7, with D possibly being TRBD2 (6 bases). Looked up from germline, CDR1 is SGHDT and CDR2 is YYEEEE. Trimming removed 6 bases from V and 2 bases from J, with 9 bases in between. CDR3 size: 12 residues. The CDR3: CASTSGAYEQYF. CDR3 nucleotides: TGTGCCAGCACCTCGGGGGCCTACGAGCAGTACTTC.

The chain recombines TRBV6-5 with TRBJ2-3; D ambiguous. CDR3 size: 15 residues. Trimming took off 0 bases at V and 2 bases at J, with 9 bases between the two ends. CDR1 and CDR2 (germline): MNHEY, SVGAGI. The CDR3 loop reads CASSYSAVPTDTQYF. The CDR3 DNA follows: TGTGCCAGCAGTTACTCCGCAGTCCCCACAGATACGCAGTATTTT.

The genes are TRBV7-8 and TRBJ2-1; D uncertain. Looked up from germline, CDR1 is SGHVS and CDR2 is FQNEAQ. The CDR3 totals 14 residues. The V and J ends lost 5 bases and 6 bases respectively, with 14 bases between them. The CDR3 sequence: CASSARPNTNEQFF. DNA of the CDR3: TGTGCCAGCAGCGCCAGGCCGAATACCAATGAGCAGTTCTTC.

This clone was detected once. The J gene is TRBJ1-4, the V gene TRBV6-1, with D perhaps TRBD1 (5 bases). CDR3 length equals 16 residues. Trimming shortened V by 4 bases and J by 7 bases, and 19 bases separated the two germline ends. Per the germline V gene, CDR1 is MNHNS and CDR2 is SASEGT. CDR3 protein: CASSGGRGRGGEKLFF. The DNA for the CDR3 is TGTGCCAGCAGTGGCGGGAGGGGTCGAGGCGGTGAAAAACTGTTTTTT.

The J gene is TRBJ2-5, the V gene TRBV10-3, with D maybe TRBD2 (6 bases). V gave up 4 bases and J gave up 4 bases, with 13 bases separating them. The CDR3 has 14 amino acids. Germline V gives CDR1 ENHRY, CDR2 SYGVKD. The CDR3 DNA reads TGTGCCATCAGTGGGACTAACACGGGAGAGACCCAGTACTTC. Its protein is CAISGTNTGETQYF.

V gene TRBV29-1 combines with J gene TRBJ2-2, with 9 bases that match TRBD1. Per the germline V gene, CDR1 is SQVTM and CDR2 is ANQGSEA. CDR3 length: 15 residues. Losses at the gene ends were 4 bases for V and 1 base for J; bases not matched to a gene: 4. CDR3 residues: CSVVGDRVNTGELFF. As DNA, the CDR3 is TGCAGCGTTGTCGGGGACAGGGTGAACACCGGGGAGCTGTTTTTT.

A remark on this clone: The same CDR3 is also encoded by other DNA sequences in this sample. V is TRBV19 and J is TRBJ1-2; D possibly corresponds to TRBD1 (6 bases). The CDR3 has 13 residues. CDR1 and CDR2 from the germline V gene are LNHDA and SQIVND (reference sequence). V lost 6 bases and J lost 2, with 10 bases in between. CDR3 sequence (DNA): TGTGCCAGTAGGGGGGCAGGAAACTATGGCTACACCTTC. Its protein is CASRGAGNYGYTF.

This rearrangement joins TRBV18 to TRBJ1-1, with 7 positions matching TRBD1. This CDR3 spans 15 amino acids. Trimming at V came to 6 bases and at J to 2 bases, leaving 9 bases not matched to a gene. Germline CDR1 reads KGHSH; CDR2 reads LQKENI. The CDR3 loop is CASSLTTGFNTEAFF. In DNA form, the CDR3 reads TGTGCCAGCTCGCTTACGACAGGGTTTAACACTGAAGCTTTCTTT.

This clone was detected only a few times. The V call is TRBV11-2, the J call TRBJ1-2, with TRBD1 matching 12 bases. CDR3 size: 17 residues. The germline CDR1 and CDR2 sequences are SGHAT and FQNNGV. Trimming at V came to 6 bases and at J to 0 bases, leaving 8 bases not matched to a gene. CDR3 amino acids: CASSGGGQGAPNYGYTF. For the CDR3, the DNA is TGTGCCAGCAGTGGTGGGGGACAGGGGGCCCCTAACTATGGCTACACCTTC.

This chain connects TRBV6-1 to TRBJ2-7; 7 bases are a match to TRBD1. The CDR3 sequence is 13 residues long. V was pared by 5 bases and J by 5 bases, with 6 bases of the junction left unmatched. CDR1 and CDR2 from the germline V gene are MNHNS and SASEGT. CDR3 nucleotides: TGTGCCAGCAGTCTCCAGGGGGTAAACGAGCAGTACTTC. Amino acid sequence: CASSLQGVNEQYF.

The V call is TRBV15, the J call TRBJ2-5; a weak D match, TRBD1 (5 bases). Looked up from germline, CDR1 is LNHNV and CDR2 is YYDKDF (reference sequence). This CDR3 is built from 14 residues. Trimming shortened V by 0 bases and J by 5 bases, and 10 bases separated the two germline ends. CDR3 bases: TGTGCCACCAGCAGAGACAGGGCGGTTGAGACCCAGTACTTC. It yields the protein CATSRDRAVETQYF.

The chain links TRBV7-2 to TRBJ2-5; 7 nucleotides align to TRBD2. The end of the DNA aligns better with TRBJ2-7, so the J call may be wrong. Germline assignment: CDR1 SGHTA and CDR2 FQGNSA. The CDR3 has 15 residues. The CDR3 nucleotides are TGTGCCAGCAGCTTAAACCCTAGCGGCTCCTACGAGCAGTACTTC. Amino acids: CASSLNPSGSYEQYF.

V and J are TRBV13 and TRBJ2-7; TRBD2 agrees at 7 bases. The J segment lost 3 bases and the V segment lost 5 bases, leaving 10 bases of the junction unmatched. Germline V gene sequence: CDR1 PRHDT, CDR2 FYEKMQ (reference sequence). The CDR3 is 15 amino acids. The CDR3 reads CASSPRLARNYEQYF. The CDR3 DNA is TGTGCCAGCAGCCCCCGACTAGCTCGAAACTACGAGCAGTACTTC.

This clone was detected once. The chain joins TRBV11-3 to TRBJ2-7; TRBD1 is a possible D gene (5 bases). The CDR3 covers 15 residues. Trimming pared 0 bases from V and 5 bases from J, leaving 14 bases between. Germline V gene lookup returns CDR1 SGHNT and CDR2 YENEEA. DNA for the CDR3: TGTGCCAGCAGCTTAGATGGCGACAGCTCAAACGAGCAGTACTTC. This encodes CASSLDGDSSNEQYF.

The V gene is TRBV18, the J gene TRBJ2-7, with D possibly being TRBD1 (5 bases). V lost 4 bases to trimming and J lost 2 bases, with 12 bases between them. The CDR3 runs to 14 residues. Germline lookup yields CDR1 KGHSH and CDR2 LQKENI. CDR3 nucleotide sequence: TGTGCCAGCTCACGGGTAGGGGATCCCTACGAGCAGTACTTC. Amino acid sequence: CASSRVGDPYEQYF.

The chain is built from TRBV6-1 and TRBJ1-4; possibly TRBD1 for D (5 bases). Trimming stripped 6 bases from V and 4 bases from J, with 12 bases between. Germline CDR1 MNHNS, CDR2 SASEGT. This CDR3 has 14 amino acids. The CDR3 DNA reads as TGTGCCAGCAGGGCGGGACGGAGTAATGAAAAACTGTTTTTT. This sequence encodes CASRAGRSNEKLFF.

This clone was seen only once. The rearrangement uses TRBV5-6 and TRBJ1-2; D not resolved. CDR3 size: 15 residues. Deletions cut 5 bases from V and 1 base from J, with 15 bases between. Germline values: CDR1 SGHDT, CDR2 YYEEEE. CDR3 DNA: TGTGCCAGCAGTCCGCTAGACTCAAATAACTATGGCTACACCTTC. This gives the protein CASSPLDSNNYGYTF.

The chain employs TRBV6-5 and TRBJ2-3; D unresolved. Germline assignment: CDR1 MNHEY and CDR2 SVGAGI. V was cut by 6 bases and J by 2 bases, with 12 bases left in between. This CDR3 is 14 amino acids long. Written as DNA, the CDR3 is TGTGCCAGCAGCTTGCTGCAGGACACAGATACGCAGTATTTT. Protein sequence: CASSLLQDTDTQYF.

This sequence joins TRBV27 and TRBJ1-5; no clear D gene. The germline V gene has CDR1 MNHEY and CDR2 SMNVEV (reference sequence). CDR3 length: 13 amino acids. V was cut by 4 bases and J by 1 base, with 5 bases left in between. CDR3 residues: CASSSMSNQPQHF. The CDR3 DNA sequence: TGTGCCAGCAGTTCCATGAGCAATCAGCCCCAGCATTTT.

Only a few counts were recorded for this clone. The V and J genes are TRBV6-1 and TRBJ1-5; possible D gene TRBD1, 6 bases. The CDR3 is 17 amino acids. V was shortened by 4 bases and J by 0 bases, with 16 bases between the two germline ends. From germline, CDR1 is MNHNS and CDR2 SASEGT. The CDR3 protein is CASSALGQFYSNQPQHF. CDR3 bases: TGTGCCAGCAGTGCGCTTGGACAGTTTTATAGCAATCAGCCCCAGCATTTT.

The chain combines TRBV11-2 with TRBJ1-6, with a weak D call TRBD1 (6 bases). V lost 0 bases, J lost 4 bases, and 13 bases lay in between. CDR3 size: 17 residues. Germline CDR1 and CDR2: SGHAT and FQNNGV. CDR3 in DNA: TGTGCCAGCAGCTTAGAGGGAGGGGGACCATATAATTCACCCCTCCACTTT. This encodes CASSLEGGGPYNSPLHF. Combining the CDR3 with reference TRBV11-2 and TRBJ1-6 gives the whole variable domain EAGVAQSPRYKIIEKRQSVAFWCNPISGHATLYWYQQILGQGPKLLIQFQNNGVVDDSQLPKDRFSAERLKGVDSTLKIQPAKLEDSAVYLCASSLEGGGPYNSPLHFGNGTRLTVT.

J is TRBJ2-1 and V is TRBV2, with a tentative D call TRBD2 (5 bases). This CDR3 has 15 residues. Trimming stripped 3 bases from V and 4 bases from J, with 13 bases between. CDR1 is SNHLY, CDR2 FYNNEI, per germline. The CDR3 DNA sequence: TGTGCCAGCAGTGATCCCGTTCTAGCTTACAATGAGCAGTTCTTC. Protein: CASSDPVLAYNEQFF.

The chain couples TRBV6-5 to TRBJ1-6; TRBD1 agrees at 9 bases. Trimming cost V 2 bases and J 10 bases; bases outside gene matches: 3. The CDR3 consists of 14 residues. CDR1 and CDR2 (germline): MNHEY, SVGAGI. CDR3 protein: CASSYRTGESPLHF. Written as DNA, the CDR3 is TGTGCCAGCAGTTACCGGACAGGGGAATCACCCCTCCACTTT.

This clone was recorded only once. For the CDR3, the DNA is TGTGCCAGCAGCTCACCTAACGACCGACTAGGCCAAGAGACCCAGTACTTC. Its translation is CASSSPNDRLGQETQYF. The rearrangement joins TRBV5-4 to TRBJ2-5; weak D call: TRBD2 (6 bases). V gave up 3 bases and J gave up 1 base, with 19 bases separating them. CDR1 is SGHNT and CDR2 is YYREEE in the germline V gene (reference sequence). The CDR3 totals 17 residues.

V and J are TRBV18 and TRBJ1-5, with 7 bases aligning to TRBD1. The CDR3 loop spans 18 amino acids. J lost 1 base, V lost 6 bases, and 15 bases had no gene match. CDR1 is KGHSH and CDR2 is LQKENI in the germline V gene. In DNA form, the CDR3 reads TGTGCCAGCTCGTTCGGTCAAGGAGGGGGCGTGAGCAATCAGCCCCAGCATTTT. Translating gives CASSFGQGGGVSNQPQHF.

Notes on this clone: The CDR3 end shows no conserved phenylalanine or tryptophan, and so a read error is likely. The chain recombines TRBV19 with TRBJ1-2; maybe TRBD1 (6 bases). Trimming removed 4 bases from V and 8 bases from J, with 11 bases in between. Germline assignment: CDR1 LNHDA and CDR2 SQIVND (reference sequence). The CDR3 consists of 12 residues. The CDR3 DNA reads as TGTGCCAGTAGTAACAGGGATCGCGGCTACACCTTA. This gives the protein CASSNRDRGYTL.